This T cell receptor (beta chain) was obtained from a study of CD8 T cells in Susac syndrome. Study-wide findings and caveats: There were approximately 15 Susac-specific public clones in total CD8+ repertoires and roughly five in CD8+ TEMRA repertoires.

RNA amounts of 0.5 to 1 ug underwent reverse transcription with random hexamers. Amplification of the TCR beta CDR3 was carried out by immunoSEQ multiplex PCR, which spanned a total of 54 Vbeta and 13 Jbeta segments. One entry per CDR3 protein results from TCRdb running MiXCR on the immunoSEQ multiplex PCR reads. This table has about 100,000 distinct CDR3 sequences, about 95% appearing once. The germline gives CDR1 SEHNR, CDR2 FQNEAQ (reference sequence). The CDR3 has 14 residues. The V gene lost 7 bases and the J gene lost 8 bases, with 17 bases spanning the gap. Comments on this clonotype: Its specificity is unknown.

The TEMRA cells underwent FACS enrichment, while the CD8+ and CD4+ T cells underwent negative isolation. The sample taken for sequencing was CD8+ T cells from PBMCs. The chain links TRBV7-9 to TRBJ1-4; a weak D match, TRBD1 (6 bases). The sequence was collected from a human donor with Susac syndrome. The CDR3 here is CASTSGGGREKLFF. The CDR3 nucleotides read TGTGCCAGCACTTCGGGGGGCGGACGCGAAAAACTGTTTTTT.